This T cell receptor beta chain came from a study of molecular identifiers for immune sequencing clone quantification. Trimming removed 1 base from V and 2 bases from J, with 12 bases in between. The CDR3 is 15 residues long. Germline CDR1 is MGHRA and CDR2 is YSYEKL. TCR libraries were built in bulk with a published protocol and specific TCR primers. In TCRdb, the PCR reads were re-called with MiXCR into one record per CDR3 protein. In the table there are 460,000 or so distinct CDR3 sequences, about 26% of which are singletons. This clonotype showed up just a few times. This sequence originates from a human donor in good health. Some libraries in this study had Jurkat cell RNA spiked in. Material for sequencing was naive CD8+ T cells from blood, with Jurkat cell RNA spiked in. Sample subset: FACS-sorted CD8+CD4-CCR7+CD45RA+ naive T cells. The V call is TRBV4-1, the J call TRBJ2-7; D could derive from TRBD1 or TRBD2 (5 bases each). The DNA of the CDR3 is TGCGCCAGCAGCCAAGGGGACCTGATGACCTACGAGCAGTACTTC. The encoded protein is CASSQGDLMTYEQYF.